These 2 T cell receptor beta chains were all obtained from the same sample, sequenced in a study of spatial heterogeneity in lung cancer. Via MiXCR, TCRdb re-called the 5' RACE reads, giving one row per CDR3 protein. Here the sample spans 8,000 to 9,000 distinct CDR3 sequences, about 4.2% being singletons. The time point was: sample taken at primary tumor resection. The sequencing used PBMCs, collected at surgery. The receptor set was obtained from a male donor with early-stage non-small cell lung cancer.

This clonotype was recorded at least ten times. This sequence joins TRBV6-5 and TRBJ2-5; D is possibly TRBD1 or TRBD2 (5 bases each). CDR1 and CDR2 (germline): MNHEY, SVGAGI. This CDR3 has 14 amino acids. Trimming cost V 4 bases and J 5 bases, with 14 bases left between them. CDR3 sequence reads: CASSSTRGVETQYF. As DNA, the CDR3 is TGTGCCAGCAGTTCTACAAGGGGAGTGGAGACCCAGTACTTC.

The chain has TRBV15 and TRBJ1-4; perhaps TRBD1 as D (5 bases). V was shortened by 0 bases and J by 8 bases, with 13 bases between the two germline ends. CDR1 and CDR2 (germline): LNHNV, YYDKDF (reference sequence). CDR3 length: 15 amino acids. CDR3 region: CATSRDGGPSEKLFF. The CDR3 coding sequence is TGTGCCACCAGCAGAGATGGGGGACCTTCCGAAAAACTGTTTTTT.